Sequencing of this T cell receptor beta chain was carried out in a study of relationships among human T cell subsets. Regarding the study as a whole: V, D, J usage, CDR3 length and N-additions were similar across seven subsets. A couple of pan T samples were processed with pan B cells.

Semiquantitative ARM-PCR amplified T cell receptor alpha and beta CDR3 regions from mRNA. Tagged nested gene-specific primers were used first, then communal superprimers amplified exponentially. One entry per CDR3 protein results from TCRdb running MiXCR on the multiplex PCR reads. Of under 3,500 distinct CDR3 sequences in the sample, approximately 82% were seen once. V trimming: 0 bases; J trimming: 5 bases; junction bases outside the gene matches: 3. The CDR3 loop spans 15 amino acids. Germline CDR1 reads MNHNY; CDR2 reads SVGAGI (reference sequence). Concerning this clonotype itself: Its specificity is unknown.

This chain uses TRBV6-6 with TRBJ2-3, with TRBD1 matching 9 bases. Sequenced: total T cells sorted from blood. The TCR originated in a man aged 40-50 years in good health. CDR3 nucleotide sequence: TGTGCCAGCAGTTACTCACAGGGGGCCGTAGATACGCAGTATTTT. This encodes CASSYSQGAVDTQYF.